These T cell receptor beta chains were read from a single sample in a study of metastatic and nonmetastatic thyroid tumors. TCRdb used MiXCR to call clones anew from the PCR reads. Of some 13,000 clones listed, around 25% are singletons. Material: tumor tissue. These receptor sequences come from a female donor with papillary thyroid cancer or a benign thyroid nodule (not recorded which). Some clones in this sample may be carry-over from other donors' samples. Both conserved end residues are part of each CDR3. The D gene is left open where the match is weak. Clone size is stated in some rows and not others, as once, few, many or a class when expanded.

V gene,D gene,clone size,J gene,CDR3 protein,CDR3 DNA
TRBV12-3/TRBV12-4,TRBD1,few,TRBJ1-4,CASSRVQGDEKLFF,TGTGCCAGCAGCCGCGTCCAGGGGGATGAAAAACTGTTTTTT
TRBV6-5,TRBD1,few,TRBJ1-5,CVSSYSGQVEQPQHF,TGTGTCAGCAGTTACTCGGGACAGGTGGAACAGCCCCAGCATTTT
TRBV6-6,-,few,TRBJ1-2,CASSYGQGGGYTF,TGTGCCAGCAGTTATGGGCAGGGTGGAGGCTACACCTTC
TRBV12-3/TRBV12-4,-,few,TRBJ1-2,CASSFQANYGYTF,TGTGCCAGCAGTTTTCAGGCTAACTATGGCTACACCTTC
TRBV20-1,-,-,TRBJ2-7,CSVSDPVGSSYEQYF,TGCAGTGTTTCGGATCCGGTAGGGAGCTCCTACGAGCAGTACTTC
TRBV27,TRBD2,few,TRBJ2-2,CASSPLAERNTGELFF,TGTGCCAGCAGTCCGCTAGCGGAGAGGAACACCGGGGAGCTGTTTTTT
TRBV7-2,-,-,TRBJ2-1,CASSFYYNEQFF,TGTGCCAGCAGCTTCTATTACAATGAGCAGTTCTTC
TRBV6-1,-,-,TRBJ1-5,CASSEEAGGHLNQPHHF,TGTGCCAGCAGCGAAGAAGCGGGGGGACACCTCAATCAGCCCCATCATTTT
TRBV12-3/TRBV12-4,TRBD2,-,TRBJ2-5,CASTSGGTQYF,TGTGCCAGCACTAGCGGGGGGACTCAGTATTTC
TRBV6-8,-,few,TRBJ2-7,CASTYDATYEQYF,TGTGCCAGCACCTACGACGCAACCTACGAGCAGTACTTC
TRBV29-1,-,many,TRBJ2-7,CSVELQPYEQYF,TGCAGCGTTGAGCTACAGCCCTACGAGCAGTACTTC
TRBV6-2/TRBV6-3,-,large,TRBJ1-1,CASTLTPGSMTFF,TGTGCCAGCACCCTGACCCCAGGGAGTATGACTTTCTTT
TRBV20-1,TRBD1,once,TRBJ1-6,CSAIAQYSGGSNSPLHF,TGCAGTGCTATCGCCCAGTACTCAGGGGGCAGTAATTCACCCCTCCACTTT
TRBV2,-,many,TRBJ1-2,CASSEVRDRLNYGYTF,TGTGCCAGCAGTGAAGTAAGAGACAGGTTGAACTATGGCTACACCTTC
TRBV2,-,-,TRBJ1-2,CASTGTAFNYGYTF,TGTGCCAGCACTGGTACAGCCTTCAACTATGGCTACACCTTC
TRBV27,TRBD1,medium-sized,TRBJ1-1,CASSEAAGGIGEAFF,TGTGCCAGCAGTGAGGCCGCAGGGGGGATAGGTGAAGCTTTCTTT
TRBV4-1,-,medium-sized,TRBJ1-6,CASSQDTQRDSPLHF,TGCGCCAGCAGCCAAGATACACAGCGTGATTCACCCCTCCACTTT
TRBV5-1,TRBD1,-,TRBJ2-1,CASSLEDRGNEQFF,TGCGCCAGCAGCTTGGAGGACAGGGGTAATGAGCAGTTCTTC
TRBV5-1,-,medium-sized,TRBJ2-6,CASSLEWYGTGANVLTF,TGCGCCAGCAGCTTGGAATGGTACGGGACTGGGGCCAACGTCCTGACTTTC
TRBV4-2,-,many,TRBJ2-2,CASSQSSANTGELFF,TGTGCCAGCAGCCAATCTAGCGCGAACACCGGGGAGCTGTTTTTT
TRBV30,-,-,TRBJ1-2,CAWSVLGRRDYGYTF,TGTGCCTGGAGTGTACTTGGTAGGCGGGACTATGGCTACACCTTC
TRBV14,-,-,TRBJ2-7,CASMTWVGDEQYF,TGTGCCAGCATGACATGGGTCGGCGACGAGCAGTACTTC
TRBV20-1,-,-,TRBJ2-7,CSAYSGLSYEQYF,TGCAGTGCTTACTCGGGGCTTTCCTACGAGCAGTACTTC